Reported below is one TCR beta chain. Its target antigen remains unknown. No clone much larger than this one lies a single base away; base qualities are absent. This specimen's time point label, per the study, means: baseline before first vaccination. The vaccinee samples were drawn from two UK trials, COV001 and COV002, one of which was a single-blind randomized controlled phase 2/3 trial testing AZD1222 (ChAdOx1 nCoV-19) in healthy adults. For TCRbeta chain sequencing, PBMC samples from trial participants were taken at day 0 and at day 28 after the second dose. The data were taken from a study of T cell responses to AZD1222 COVID-19 vaccine (dated by TCRdb to about 2021). Background for the entire study: AZD1222 recipients whose second dose came at about 4 weeks and those whose second dose came at about 12 weeks were combined into one group, since spike-specific TCR depth and breadth did not differ between the two schedules. Trial participants were enrolled by age into 18-55, 56-69 and 70-plus year subgroups, with about 150, 27 and 61 TCR-sequenced participants respectively. A total of 233 trial participants underwent TCR sequencing, of whom 200 to 220 received two doses of AZD1222 and some 26 received two doses of the MenACWY control vaccine. The full study reports these points: Most participants were white British and females outnumbered males, and the authors suggested that clonal diversity may have been underestimated. Spike-specific TCR breadth and depth rose significantly after two AZD1222 doses compared with day 0 and with MenACWY recipients. CD4 TCRs associated with the vaccine covered the entire spike protein, and the dominant responses were in regions 160-218 and 743-854. Because no day 14 peak-response samples were available, repertoires were characterized only after the peak T cell response. Conclusions about previously exposed vaccinees were limited because only six or seven AZD1222 recipients were SARS-CoV-2 seropositive at baseline. The 56-69-year group was small, and its depth increase did not reach significance, likely because of low power. Reportedly, close to half of the unique spike-specific TCRs recognized epitopes lying outside the regions that are mutated in the B.1.351 and B.1.1.7 variants.

The CDR3 regions of human TCRbeta chains were subjected to immunosequencing. The study's processing was this. Repertoire TCRs were checked for matches against a reference library of SARS-CoV-2-specific TCRs that had been generated using the MIRA antigen-specificity platform. Breadth meant the fraction of unique TCRs that were SARS-CoV-2-associated, whereas depth meant the fraction of total T cells that were SARS-CoV-2-associated. Each spike-specific TCR was assigned to its reactive spike region and to a CD4 or CD8 class using the MIRA data. Log10-transformed breadth and depth values were compared by one-way ANOVA with Sidak's multiple comparisons tests. This immuneACCESS table, as held by TCRdb, lists in-frame sequences with V and J called but not all clones. Of the missing ones, under half trace to an unresolved V gene in checked studies; the others have no known cause. V, J and clone size derive from that table, while D and trimming were established from the DNA sequence. The sample table records about 190,000 clones; approximately 91% of these occur just once. The ten largest clones take up roughly 0.98% of the sample.

The sequence was collected from an adult in good health. The sequences come from peripheral blood, collected on day 0 of AZD1222 vaccination.

The CDR3 reads CASRSEMQNEKLFF. The DNA is as follows: TGTGCCAGCAGATCAGAAATGCAAAATGAAAAACTGTTTTTT. This chain joins TRBV7-9 to TRBJ1-4; no confident D gene assignment can be made. Cut back by 6 bases and 5 bases, the V and J ends lie 13 bases apart. There are 14 amino acids in the CDR3, from cysteine to phenylalanine inclusive. Only the CDR3 DNA is retained, 42 bases long and in frame from the first base. CDR1 is given as SEHNR and CDR2 as FQNEAQ, both from the germline V gene (reference sequence).